What follows describes a single T cell receptor beta chain. Its antigen is unidentified. The data belong to a study of T cell responses to AZD1222 COVID-19 vaccine. Broader study findings: Just a handful of AZD1222 recipients tested seropositive at baseline. After two AZD1222 doses, spike-specific TCR breadth and depth rose versus day 0. The span of vaccine-associated CD4 TCRs extended across spike, with dominance at 160-218 and 743-854. Donors were largely white British and mainly female; clonal diversity was possibly underestimated.

The table came from immunoSEQ multiplex PCR; TCRdb's copy has only in-frame clones and leaves some out. The repertoire holds around 160,000 clones, around nine tenths seen once, with 2.5% to 3% in the top ten. Trimming pared 2 bases from V and 4 bases from J, leaving 17 bases between. Germline lookup yields CDR1 MNHEY and CDR2 SMNVEV (reference sequence). CDR3 length: 16 residues. The chain carries TRBV27 and TRBJ1-1; D might be TRBD1 (6 bases). The receptor was isolated from an adult in good health. The sequencing here drew on peripheral blood, taken on day 0 of MenACWY control vaccination. The CDR3 bases are TGTGCCAGCAGTTTACTTGAACAGGGACTAGGCACTGAAGCTTTCTTT. Protein sequence: CASSLLEQGLGTEAFF.